These T cell receptor beta chains were read from a single sample in a study of CD8+ T cells in alopecia areata. Sequencing was performed with immunoSEQ multiplex PCR; in TCRdb, only in-frame clones are kept and a portion is missing. This table has some 110,000 clones, approximately 60% appearing once. The sample taken for sequencing was CD4+ T cells sorted from blood. The source is a human donor in good health. CDR3s include the opening cysteine and the closing phenylalanine or tryptophan. D genes are given only for firm matches. Clone size is not always given. Where it is, it says once, few, many or a class for expanded clones.

TRBJ1-1,once,TRBD1,TRBV6-5,TGTGTCACACACAGGGGGGGTGAAGCTTTCTTT,CVTHRGGEAFF
TRBJ2-2,.,.,TRBV29-1,TGCAGCGTTGCAGTCATCACCGGGGAGCTGTTTTTT,CSVAVITGELFF
TRBJ1-1,.,.,TRBV2,TGTGCCAGCAGTGGGGTCCTGAACACTGAAGCTTTCTTT,CASSGVLNTEAFF
TRBJ2-6,.,.,TRBV9,TGTGCCAGCAGCGTAGGGGTGGGGCCCTCTGGGGCCAACGTCCTGACTTTC,CASSVGVGPSGANVLTF
TRBJ1-5,.,.,TRBV2,TGTGCCAGCAGGGCGGGGAATCAGCCCCAGCATTTT,CASRAGNQPQHF
TRBJ2-5,.,.,TRBV11-2,TGTGCCAGCAGCCCCGGGGAGACCCAGTACTTC,CASSPGETQYF
TRBJ2-5,.,TRBD2,TRBV7-9,TGTGCCAGCAGCCTTGGACTAGCGGGCCAAGAGACCCAGTACTTC,CASSLGLAGQETQYF
TRBJ2-1,few,.,TRBV29-1,TGCAGCGTGAGTCGTGGGACGAGCGGGAATGAGCAGTTCTTC,CSVSRGTSGNEQFF
TRBJ2-3,.,TRBD2,TRBV5-6,TGTGCCAGCAGCGGACGACTAGCGGCTAGCACAGATACGCAGTATTTT,CASSGRLAASTDTQYF
TRBJ2-3,.,TRBD2,TRBV5-1,TGCGCCAGCAGCTTGTCCCCGCGGGGGGACACAGATACGCAGTATTTT,CASSLSPRGDTDTQYF
TRBJ2-1,few,TRBD1,TRBV6-5,TGTGCCAGCAGCCGACAGGGGATGGGGCAGTTCTTC,CASSRQGMGQFF
TRBJ1-2,once,.,TRBV28,TGTGCCAGCAGTCCACCAGGACAGTGGTACGGCTACACCTTC,CASSPPGQWYGYTF
TRBJ2-2,.,.,TRBV5-6,TGTGCCAGCACCGCTGGAACCCGCCTAAACACCGGGGAGCTGTTTTTT,CASTAGTRLNTGELFF
TRBJ2-6,.,.,TRBV30,TGTGCCTGGAGTGCTGGCTCTGGGGCCAACGTCCTGACTTTC,CAWSAGSGANVLTF
TRBJ2-3,.,TRBD1,TRBV18,TGTGCCAGCTCGCTGGGGACAGTTGGAGATACGCAGTATTTT,CASSLGTVGDTQYF
TRBJ1-1,.,.,TRBV30,TGTGCCTGGAGTCCCGGGGCCCAGGGAGCTTTCTTT,CAWSPGAQGAFF
TRBJ2-5,once,.,TRBV2,TGTGCCAGCAGTGTGGCGGCACGGACCCAGTACTTC,CASSVAARTQYF
TRBJ1-2,.,.,TRBV11-2,TGTGCCAGCAGCTTAGACCCGGGTAGCTACACCTTC,CASSLDPGSYTF
TRBJ1-5,.,.,TRBV28,TGTGCCAGCAGGCGGGACAGCAATCAGCCCCAGCATTTT,CASRRDSNQPQHF
TRBJ2-3,few,.,TRBV5-1,TGCGCCAGCAGCCTGGCCCCCGGGAGCACAGATACGCAGTATTTT,CASSLAPGSTDTQYF
TRBJ1-1,few,TRBD1,TRBV6-6,TGTGCCAGCCAAATCGGGACAGGGACTGAAGCTTTCTTT,CASQIGTGTEAFF
TRBJ2-3,.,TRBD2,TRBV5-1,TGCGCCAGCAGCTTGGGACTAGCGGCAGATACGCAGTATTTT,CASSLGLAADTQYF
TRBJ1-1,.,.,TRBV29-1,TGCAGCGTTGAAGGCCGGGGGGCTATCACTGAAGCTTTCTTT,CSVEGRGAITEAFF
TRBJ2-7,once,TRBD1,TRBV29-1,TGCAGCGTTTATCCGGGACAGGGCTCCTACGAGCAGTACTTC,CSVYPGQGSYEQYF
TRBJ1-5,.,.,TRBV15,TGTGCCACCAGCAGAGATTGGCAGCCCCAGCATTTT,CATSRDWQPQHF
TRBJ1-2,few,TRBD1,TRBV6-5,TGTGCCAGCAGACAAGGACAGGGCGTCAACTATGGCTACACCTTC,CASRQGQGVNYGYTF
TRBJ2-5,.,.,TRBV5-1,TGCGCCAGCAGCCCCGGTGGGACCCAGTACTTC,CASSPGGTQYF
TRBJ2-5,.,.,TRBV2,TGTGCCAGCATCCCCATACAACCGGTGGAGACCCAGTACTTC,CASIPIQPVETQYF
TRBJ1-5,.,.,TRBV9,TGTGCCAGCAGCGTAGGGCAGGGGAATCAGCCCCAGCATTTT,CASSVGQGNQPQHF
TRBJ2-1,.,.,TRBV5-1,TGCGCCAGCAGCTTGGGAGGAGCCTACAATGAGCAGTTCTTC,CASSLGGAYNEQFF
TRBJ2-1,.,.,TRBV4-1,TGCGCCAGCAGCCAAGAGGCGCGAGGGGGGCTCTACAATGAGCAGTTCTTC,CASSQEARGGLYNEQFF
TRBJ2-3,.,.,TRBV19,TGTGCCAGTAGCTCGAATGGGGCCACAGATACGCAGTATTTT,CASSSNGATDTQYF
TRBJ1-1,once,.,TRBV10-1,TGCGCCAGCAGGACAGCGAAGAACACTGAAGCTTTCTTT,CASRTAKNTEAFF
TRBJ2-5,.,.,TRBV9,TGTGCCAGCAGCGTAGCAGGTGGGGAGGTTGAGACCCAGTACTTC,CASSVAGGEVETQYF
TRBJ2-7,.,TRBD1,TRBV6-5,TGTGCCAGCAGTTATCTCGGGACAGCCGAGCAGTACTTC,CASSYLGTAEQYF
TRBJ2-3,.,.,TRBV18,TGTGCCAGCTCCCCTGGAGGTCAGGGGATCGCAGATACGCAGTATTTT,CASSPGGQGIADTQYF
TRBJ2-7,few,.,TRBV23-1,TGCGCCAGCAGTCAATCCGCGAGGAAACCACTCTACGAGCAGTACTTC,CASSQSARKPLYEQYF
TRBJ2-5,.,TRBD2,TRBV7-3,TGTGCCAGCAGCTTAAACCCTAGCGGGCCACAAGAGACCCAGTACTTC,CASSLNPSGPQETQYF
TRBJ1-6,.,.,TRBV30,TGTGCCTGGAGTGTATCCAGGGAGGATTCACCCCTCCACTTT,CAWSVSREDSPLHF
TRBJ2-3,.,.,TRBV29-1,TGCAGCGCCGCAGAGTTACCAAGTGGGCCAGATACGCAGTATTTT,CSAAELPSGPDTQYF